The 18 T cell receptor beta chains presented below share a single source sample, sequenced in a study of OX40 agonist ivuxolimab in advanced cancers. Libraries were prepared by immunoSEQ multiplex PCR; TCRdb keeps only in-frame clonotypes and omits some of them. Here the sample spans roughly 40,000 clones, about 85% being singletons. Sequencing was performed on CD4+ or CD8+ T cells sorted from blood, taken in a trial of the OX40 agonist ivuxolimab. These TCRs come from an adult with an advanced solid tumor such as melanoma, head and neck, liver or kidney cancer.

The J gene is TRBJ1-5, the V gene TRBV5-6, with D possibly being TRBD1 (6 bases). Germline V gene data show CDR1 as SGHDT and CDR2 as YYEEEE. V was cut by 3 bases and J by 2 bases, with 18 bases left in between. The CDR3 loop spans 17 amino acids. The CDR3 sequence is CASSYPPGAGGNQPQHF. The CDR3 bases are TGTGCCAGCAGCTACCCGCCGGGAGCAGGGGGCAATCAGCCCCAGCATTTT.

V and J are TRBV6-5 and TRBJ1-2; tentative D call: TRBD1 (5 bases). Per the germline V gene, CDR1 is MNHEY and CDR2 is SVGAGI. CDR3 size: 13 residues. V gave up 7 bases and J gave up 8 bases, with 17 bases separating them. CDR3: CASTSWQGIGYTF. CDR3 sequence (DNA): TGTGCCAGCACCTCGTGGCAGGGAATCGGCTACACCTTC.

In its sample, this clone was seen a few times. The chain joins TRBV27 to TRBJ1-2; D is unresolved. There are 13 residues in the CDR3. Germline-derived CDR1 and CDR2 are MNHEY and SMNVEV (reference sequence). V lost 1 base and J lost 4, with 7 bases in between. The CDR3 nucleotides read TGTGCCAGCAGTTTATGGGGAGGCTATGGCTACACCTTC. Translation gives CASSLWGGYGYTF.

This chain connects TRBV7-6 to TRBJ1-4; unclear D gene. Trimming cost V 4 bases and J 7 bases, with 13 bases left between them. Germline CDR1 reads SGHVS; CDR2 reads FNYEAQ. This CDR3 is built from 14 residues. CDR3 in amino acids: CASSSGPRAEKLFF. As DNA, the CDR3 is TGTGCCAGCAGCTCCGGCCCCCGGGCTGAAAAACTGTTTTTT. The full variable domain, its missing parts supplied by reference TRBV7-6 and TRBJ1-4, is GAGVSQSPRYKVTKRGQDVALRCDPISGHVSLYWYRQALGQGPEFLTYFNYEAQQDKSGLPNDRFSAERPEGSISTLTIQRTEQRDSAMYRCASSSGPRAEKLFFGSGTQLSVL.

This clone appeared a few times. This sequence joins TRBV6-5 and TRBJ1-1; D is uncertain. Germline assignment: CDR1 MNHEY and CDR2 SVGAGI. CDR3 length: 15 amino acids. The ends were cut back, 2 bases at V and 0 bases at J, with 10 bases in the middle. The CDR3 here is CASSYTLGLNTEAFF. CDR3 sequence (DNA): TGTGCCAGCAGTTACACGCTCGGTCTGAACACTGAAGCTTTCTTT.

This clone has a handful of counts. The CDR3 region has the DNA TGTGCCACCAGCGGCGACAGGGGACACTCCTACGAGCAGTACTTC. Its translation: CATSGDRGHSYEQYF. V is TRBV15 and J is TRBJ2-7; 8 positions agree with TRBD1. The V gene's germline CDR1 is LNHNV and CDR2 YYDKDF (reference sequence). The CDR3 length is 15 residues. Trimming cost V 5 bases and J 0 bases; bases outside gene matches: 6.

The chain employs TRBV11-3 and TRBJ2-7; D could derive from TRBD1 or TRBD2 (5 bases each). From germline, CDR1 is SGHNT and CDR2 YENEEA. CDR3 length: 14 residues. The ends were cut back, 8 bases at V and 1 base at J, with 15 bases in the middle. CDR3 nucleotides: TGTGCCAGCGGCAGGGTTGAGGGGTCCTACGAGCAGTACTTC. Its protein is CASGRVEGSYEQYF.

The chain uses TRBV9 and TRBJ1-2, with a possible D match to TRBD1 (5 bases). This CDR3 has 13 residues. Germline CDR1 SGDLS, CDR2 YYNGEE. V shed 7 bases and J shed 7 bases, with 17 bases lying between them. In DNA form, the CDR3 reads TGTGCCAGCGGTTTCGGGGGGTTGCGTGGCTACACCTTC. This codes for CASGFGGLRGYTF. The entire variable domain, with the rest obtained from reference TRBV9 and TRBJ1-2, is as follows: DSGVTQTPKHLITATGQRVTLRCSPRSGDLSVYWYQQSLDQGLQFLIQYYNGEERAKGNILERFSAQQFPDLHSELNLSSLELGDSALYFCASGFGGLRGYTFGSGTRLTVV.

V and J are TRBV9 and TRBJ2-2; 8 positions match TRBD2. The CDR3 contains 15 residues. J gave up 1 base and V 4 bases, and 3 bases lay outside the gene matches. The germline V gene encodes CDR1 SGDLS and CDR2 YYNGEE. Here the CDR3 reads CASSLSGGNTGELFF. The CDR3 DNA reads TGTGCCAGCAGCTTGAGCGGGGGGAACACCGGGGAGCTGTTTTTT. The full variable domain, completed using reference TRBV9 and TRBJ2-2, is DSGVTQTPKHLITATGQRVTLRCSPRSGDLSVYWYQQSLDQGLQFLIQYYNGEERAKGNILERFSAQQFPDLHSELNLSSLELGDSALYFCASSLSGGNTGELFFGEGSRLTVL.

This clone is judged medium-sized. The J gene is TRBJ2-7, the V gene TRBV5-4; 9 bases are a match to TRBD2. Germline V gene data show CDR1 as SGHNT and CDR2 as YYREEE (reference sequence). V lost 2 bases to trimming and J lost 5 bases; unmatched junction nucleotides: 5. CDR3 length equals 14 residues. DNA of the CDR3: TGTGCCAGCAGCTTTAGCGGGAGTATAAACGAGCAGTACTTC. Translating it yields CASSFSGSINEQYF.

The chain carries TRBV2 and TRBJ2-1; a weak D match, TRBD2 (6 bases). The CDR3 totals 11 residues. Trimming took off 7 bases at V and 9 bases at J, with 10 bases between the two ends. The germline V gene has CDR1 SNHLY and CDR2 FYNNEI. This CDR3 reads CASIWRGEQFF. The CDR3 bases are TGTGCCAGCATTTGGAGGGGTGAGCAGTTCTTC.

The CDR3 reads CASSLGTASVGYTF. CDR3 DNA: TGTGCCAGCAGCCTCGGGACAGCCTCCGTAGGCTACACCTTC. The chain has TRBV5-8 and TRBJ1-2; TRBD1 agrees at 7 bases. V gave up 4 bases and J gave up 8 bases; unmatched junction bases: 11. The germline gives CDR1 SGHTS, CDR2 YDEGEE. The CDR3 is 14 amino acids.

V usage is TRBV29-1 and J usage is TRBJ2-3; D may be TRBD2 (5 bases). V was trimmed by 6 bases and J by 3 bases, leaving 16 bases between them. Germline CDR1 is SQVTM and CDR2 is ANQGSEA. This CDR3 region has 14 residues. The CDR3 bases are TGCAGCGTGCCCGAGGGAGTCAGGACAGATACGCAGTATTTT. Protein product: CSVPEGVRTDTQYF.

The gene calls are TRBV2 and TRBJ1-1; 10 bases map to TRBD1. The CDR3 is made up of 14 amino acids. After removal of 9 bases from V and 7 bases from J, the junction contained 11 bases not matched to a gene. Germline V lookup: CDR1 SNHLY, CDR2 FYNNEI. DNA of the CDR3: TGTGCCAGAGGGACAGGGGATTACCCAGATGAAGCTTTCTTT. It translates to CARGTGDYPDEAFF.

The J gene is TRBJ1-2, the V gene TRBV6-6; D not resolved. CDR1 and CDR2 from the germline V gene are MNHNY and SVGAGI (reference sequence). The V gene lost 6 bases and the J gene lost 3 bases, with 14 bases spanning the gap. The CDR3 is made up of 14 amino acids. The chain's CDR3 is CASRPEPGDYGYTF. In nucleotides, the CDR3 is TGTGCCAGCAGGCCGGAGCCCGGAGACTATGGCTACACCTTC.

The genes are TRBV11-1 and TRBJ2-3; the D gene could be TRBD1 or TRBD2 (5 bases each). The germline gives CDR1 SGHAT, CDR2 FQDESV (reference sequence). The CDR3 sequence is 13 residues long. Trimming removed 10 bases from V and 0 bases from J, with 11 bases in between. The CDR3 here is CATGTHSTDTQYF. The DNA for the CDR3 is TGTGCCACCGGGACCCATAGCACAGATACGCAGTATTTT. Full variable domain (rest looked up from reference TRBV11-1 and TRBJ2-3): EAEVAQSPRYKITEKSQAVAFWCDPISGHATLYWYRQILGQGPELLVQFQDESVVDDSQLPKDRFSAERLKGVDSTLKIQPAELGDSAMYLCATGTHSTDTQYFGPGTRLTVL.

This clone occurred once. The rearrangement uses TRBV13 and TRBJ2-5, with 11 bases that match TRBD2. The J segment lost 5 bases and the V segment lost 4 bases, leaving 18 bases of the junction unmatched. CDR1 and CDR2 (germline): PRHDT, FYEKMQ (reference sequence). The CDR3 runs 19 residues. CDR3 amino acids: CASSSSKTSGRAFGETQYF. The CDR3 DNA reads as TGTGCCAGCAGCTCCTCAAAAACTAGCGGGAGAGCTTTCGGGGAGACCCAGTACTTC.

V is TRBV19 and J is TRBJ2-1, with unresolved D. The CDR3 has 12 residues. CDR1 is LNHDA, CDR2 SQIVND, per germline (reference sequence). Deletions cut 3 bases from V and 3 bases from J, with 3 bases between. CDR3 sequence: CASSMSYNEQFF. The CDR3 nucleotides are TGTGCCAGTAGTATGAGCTACAATGAGCAGTTCTTC.